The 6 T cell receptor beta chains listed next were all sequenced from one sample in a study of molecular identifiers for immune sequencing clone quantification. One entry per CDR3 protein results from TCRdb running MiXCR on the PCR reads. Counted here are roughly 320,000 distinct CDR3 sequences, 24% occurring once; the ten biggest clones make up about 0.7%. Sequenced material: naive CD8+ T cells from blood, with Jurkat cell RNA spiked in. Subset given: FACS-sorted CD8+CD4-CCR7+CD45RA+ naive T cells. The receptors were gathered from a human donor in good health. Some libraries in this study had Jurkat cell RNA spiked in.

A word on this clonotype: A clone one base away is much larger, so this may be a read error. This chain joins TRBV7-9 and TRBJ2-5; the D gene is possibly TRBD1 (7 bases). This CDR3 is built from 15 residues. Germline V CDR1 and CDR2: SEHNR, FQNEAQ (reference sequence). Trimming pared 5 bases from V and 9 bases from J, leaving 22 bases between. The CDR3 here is CASSPKTGLGGAQYF. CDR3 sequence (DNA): TGTGCCAGCAGCCCGAAGACAGGGTTAGGAGGGGCCCAGTACTTC. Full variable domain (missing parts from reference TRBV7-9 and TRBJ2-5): DTGVSQNPRHKITKRGQNVTFRCDPISEHNRLYWYRQTLGQGPEFLTYFQNEAQLEKSRLLSDRFSAERPKGSFSTLEIQRTEQGDSAMYLCASSPKTGLGGAQYFGPGTRLLVL.

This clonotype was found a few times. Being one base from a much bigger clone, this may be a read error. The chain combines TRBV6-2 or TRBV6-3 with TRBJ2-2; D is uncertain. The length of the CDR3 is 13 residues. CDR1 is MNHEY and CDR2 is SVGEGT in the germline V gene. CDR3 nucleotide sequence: TGTCCCAGCAGTTACCTGAACACCGGGGAGCTGTTTTTT. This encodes CPSSYLNTGELFF.

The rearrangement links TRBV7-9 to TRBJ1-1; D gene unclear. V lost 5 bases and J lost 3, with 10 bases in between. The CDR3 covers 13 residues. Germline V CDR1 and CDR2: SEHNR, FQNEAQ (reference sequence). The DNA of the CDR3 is TGTGCCAGCAGCCAAAGGACTGACACTGAAGCTTTCTTT. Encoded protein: CASSQRTDTEAFF.

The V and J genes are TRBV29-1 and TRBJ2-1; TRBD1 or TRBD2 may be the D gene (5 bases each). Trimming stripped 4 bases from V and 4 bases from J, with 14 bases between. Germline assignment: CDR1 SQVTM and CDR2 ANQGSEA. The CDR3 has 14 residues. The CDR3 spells CSVVSGTGYNEQFF. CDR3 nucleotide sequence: TGCAGCGTTGTTTCTGGGACGGGGTACAATGAGCAGTTCTTC.

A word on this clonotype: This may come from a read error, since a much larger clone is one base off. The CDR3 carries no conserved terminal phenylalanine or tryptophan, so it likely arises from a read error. In DNA, the CDR3 is TGCAGTGCTAGAGGCGGAGTTCTGAACACTGAAGCTTTCTCT. Its protein is CSARGGVLNTEAFS. This chain joins TRBV20-1 and TRBJ1-1; no clear D. The CDR3 has 14 amino acids. V lost 1 base and J lost 0, with 9 bases in between. Germline V gene sequence: CDR1 DFQATT, CDR2 SNEGSKA (reference sequence).

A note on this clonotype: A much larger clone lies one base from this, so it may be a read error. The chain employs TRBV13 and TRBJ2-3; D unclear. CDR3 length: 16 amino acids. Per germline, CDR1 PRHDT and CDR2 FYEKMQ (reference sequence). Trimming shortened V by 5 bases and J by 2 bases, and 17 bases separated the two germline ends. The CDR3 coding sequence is TGTGCCAGCAGCCCGGTAGATGCGGTACCCACAGATACGCAGTATTTT. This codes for CASSPVDAVPTDTQYF. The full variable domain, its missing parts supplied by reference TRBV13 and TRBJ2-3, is AAGVIQSPRHLIKEKRETATLKCYPIPRHDTVYWYQQGPGQDPQFLISFYEKMQSDKGSIPDRFSAQQFSDYHSELNMSSLELGDSALYFCASSPVDAVPTDTQYFGPGTRLTVL.